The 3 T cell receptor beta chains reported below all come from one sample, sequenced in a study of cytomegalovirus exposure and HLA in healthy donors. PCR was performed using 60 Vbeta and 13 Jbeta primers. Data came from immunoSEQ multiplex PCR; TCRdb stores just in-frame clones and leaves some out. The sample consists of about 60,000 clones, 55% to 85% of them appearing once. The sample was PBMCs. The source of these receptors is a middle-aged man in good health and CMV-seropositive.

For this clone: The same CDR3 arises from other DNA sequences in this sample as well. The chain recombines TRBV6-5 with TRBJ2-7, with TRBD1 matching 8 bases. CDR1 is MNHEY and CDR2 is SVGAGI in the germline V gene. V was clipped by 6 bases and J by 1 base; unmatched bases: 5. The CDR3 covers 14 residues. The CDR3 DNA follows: TGTGCCAGCAGGAGGACAGGGTTATCCTACGAGCAGTACTTC. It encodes CASRRTGLSYEQYF.

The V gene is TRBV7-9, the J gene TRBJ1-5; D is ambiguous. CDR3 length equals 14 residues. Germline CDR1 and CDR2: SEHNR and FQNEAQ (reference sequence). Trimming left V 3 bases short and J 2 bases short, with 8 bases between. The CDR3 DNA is TGTGCCAGCAGCTTTAGACATCGCAATCAGCCCCAGCATTTT. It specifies CASSFRHRNQPQHF.

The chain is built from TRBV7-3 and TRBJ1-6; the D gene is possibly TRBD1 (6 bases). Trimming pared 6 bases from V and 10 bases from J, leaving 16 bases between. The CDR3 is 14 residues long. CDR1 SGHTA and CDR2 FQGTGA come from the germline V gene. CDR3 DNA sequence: TGTGCCAGCAGGATGACAGGATCTAACTCACCCCTCCACTTT. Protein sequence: CASRMTGSNSPLHF.